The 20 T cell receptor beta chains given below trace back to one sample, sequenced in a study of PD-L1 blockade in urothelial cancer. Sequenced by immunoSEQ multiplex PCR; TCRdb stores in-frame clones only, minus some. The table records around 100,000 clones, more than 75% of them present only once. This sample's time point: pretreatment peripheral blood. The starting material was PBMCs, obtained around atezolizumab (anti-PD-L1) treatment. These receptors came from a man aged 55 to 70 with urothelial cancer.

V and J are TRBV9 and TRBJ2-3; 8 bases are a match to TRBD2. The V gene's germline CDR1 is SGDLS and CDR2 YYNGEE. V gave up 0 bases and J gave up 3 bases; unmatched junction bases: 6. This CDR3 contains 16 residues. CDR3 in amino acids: CASSVVVSGSTDTQYF. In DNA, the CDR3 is TGTGCCAGCAGCGTAGTGGTCAGCGGGAGTACAGATACGCAGTATTTT.

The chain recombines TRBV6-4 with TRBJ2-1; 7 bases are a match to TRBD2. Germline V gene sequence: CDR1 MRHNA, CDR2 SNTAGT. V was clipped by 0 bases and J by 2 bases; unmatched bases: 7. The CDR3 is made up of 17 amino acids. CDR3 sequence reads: CASSDSSFSGTYNEQFF. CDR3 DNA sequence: TGTGCCAGCAGTGACTCCTCATTCAGCGGGACCTACAATGAGCAGTTCTTC.

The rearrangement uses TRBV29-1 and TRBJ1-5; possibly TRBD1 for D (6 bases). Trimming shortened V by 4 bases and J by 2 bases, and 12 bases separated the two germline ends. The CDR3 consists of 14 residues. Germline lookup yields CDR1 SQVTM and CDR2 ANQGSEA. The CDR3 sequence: CSVVWGLGNQPQHF. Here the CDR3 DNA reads TGCAGCGTTGTGTGGGGGCTGGGCAATCAGCCCCAGCATTTT.

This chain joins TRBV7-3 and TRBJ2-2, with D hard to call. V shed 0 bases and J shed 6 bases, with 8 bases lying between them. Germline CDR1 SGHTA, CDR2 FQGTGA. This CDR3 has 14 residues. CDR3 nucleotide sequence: TGTGCCAGCAGCTTAACTGGAGACCCCGGGGAGCTGTTTTTT. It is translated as CASSLTGDPGELFF.

DNA for the CDR3: TGTGCCATCAGTGAGGGGACAGGGGGCGAGACCCAGTACTTC. Amino acid sequence: CAISEGTGGETQYF. The V gene is TRBV10-3, the J gene TRBJ2-5; 12 bases map to TRBD1. The germline V gene encodes CDR1 ENHRY and CDR2 SYGVKD. The length of the CDR3 is 14 residues. Trimming at V came to 2 bases and at J to 5 bases, leaving 0 bases not matched to a gene.

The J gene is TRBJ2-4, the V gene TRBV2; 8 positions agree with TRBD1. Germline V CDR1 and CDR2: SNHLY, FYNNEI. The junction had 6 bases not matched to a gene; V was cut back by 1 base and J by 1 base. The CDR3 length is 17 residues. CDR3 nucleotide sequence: TGTGCCAGCAGTGAAGAGGGGACAGGCGGGGCCAAAAACATTCAGTACTTC. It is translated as CASSEEGTGGAKNIQYF.

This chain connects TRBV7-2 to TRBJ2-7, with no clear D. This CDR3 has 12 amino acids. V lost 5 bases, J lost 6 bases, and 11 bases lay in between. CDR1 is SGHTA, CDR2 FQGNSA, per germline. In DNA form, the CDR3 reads TGTGCCAGCAGCCCCCGGCGAGGCGAGCAGTACTTC. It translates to CASSPRRGEQYF.

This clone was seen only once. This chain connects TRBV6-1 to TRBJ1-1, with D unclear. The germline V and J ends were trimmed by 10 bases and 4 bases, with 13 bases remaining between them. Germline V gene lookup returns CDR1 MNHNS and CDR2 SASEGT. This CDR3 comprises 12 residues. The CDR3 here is CATKFGVTEAFF. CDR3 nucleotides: TGTGCCACCAAGTTCGGGGTCACTGAAGCTTTCTTT.

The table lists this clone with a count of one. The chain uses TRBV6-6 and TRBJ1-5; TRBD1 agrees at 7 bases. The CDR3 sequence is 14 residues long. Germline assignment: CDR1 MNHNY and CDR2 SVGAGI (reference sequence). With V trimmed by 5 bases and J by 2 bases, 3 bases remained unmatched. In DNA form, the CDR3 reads TGTGCCAGCAGTACAACAGGGGGCAATCAGCCCCAGCATTTT. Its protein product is CASSTTGGNQPQHF.

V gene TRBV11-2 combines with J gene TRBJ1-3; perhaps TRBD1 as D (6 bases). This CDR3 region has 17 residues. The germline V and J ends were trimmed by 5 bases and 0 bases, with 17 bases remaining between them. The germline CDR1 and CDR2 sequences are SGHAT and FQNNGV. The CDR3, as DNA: TGTGCCAGCAGCAAGACCCGGGACATCGGCTCTGGAAACACCATATATTTT. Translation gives CASSKTRDIGSGNTIYF.

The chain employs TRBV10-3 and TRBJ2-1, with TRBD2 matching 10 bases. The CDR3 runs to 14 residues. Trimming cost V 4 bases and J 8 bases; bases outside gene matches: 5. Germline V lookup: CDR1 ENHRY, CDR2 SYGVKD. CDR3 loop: CAISGSSGGDEQFF. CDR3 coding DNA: TGTGCCATCAGTGGGTCTAGCGGGGGTGATGAGCAGTTCTTC.

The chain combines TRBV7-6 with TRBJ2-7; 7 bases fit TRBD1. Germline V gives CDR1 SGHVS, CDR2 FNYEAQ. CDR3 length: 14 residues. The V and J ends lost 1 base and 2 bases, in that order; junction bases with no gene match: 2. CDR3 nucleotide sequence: TGTGCCAGCAGCTTAGACAGGGGCGCCTACGAGCAGTACTTC. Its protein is CASSLDRGAYEQYF. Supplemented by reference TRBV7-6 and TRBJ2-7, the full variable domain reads GAGVSQSPRYKVTKRGQDVALRCDPISGHVSLYWYRQALGQGPEFLTYFNYEAQQDKSGLPNDRFSAERPEGSISTLTIQRTEQRDSAMYRCASSLDRGAYEQYFGPGTRLTVT.

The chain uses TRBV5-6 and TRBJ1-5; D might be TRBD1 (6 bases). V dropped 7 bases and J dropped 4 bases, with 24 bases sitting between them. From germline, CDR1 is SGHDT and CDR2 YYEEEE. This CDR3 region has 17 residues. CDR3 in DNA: TGTGCCAGCTCAGCTTGGAACTACAGGGCGAGGAATCAGCCCCAGCATTTT. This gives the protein CASSAWNYRARNQPQHF. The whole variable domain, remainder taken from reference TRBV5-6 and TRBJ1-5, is DAGVTQSPTHLIKTRGQQVTLRCSPKSGHDTVSWYQQALGQGPQFIFQYYEEEERQRGNFPDRFSGHQFPNYSSELNVNALLLGDSALYLCASSAWNYRARNQPQHFGDGTRLSIL.

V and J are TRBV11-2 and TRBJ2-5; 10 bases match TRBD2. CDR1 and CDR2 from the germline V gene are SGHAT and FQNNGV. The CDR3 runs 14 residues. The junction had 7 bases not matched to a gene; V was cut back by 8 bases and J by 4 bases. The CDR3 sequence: CASALAGAGETQYF. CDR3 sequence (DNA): TGTGCCAGCGCGCTAGCGGGAGCCGGAGAGACCCAGTACTTC.

CDR3 sequence: CASSSRGYNQPQHF. CDR3 DNA sequence: TGTGCCAGCAGCTCAAGGGGTTACAATCAGCCCCAGCATTTT. The chain combines TRBV7-2 with TRBJ1-5; weak D call: TRBD1 (5 bases). V gave up 4 bases and J gave up 3 bases, with 10 bases separating them. The CDR3 is 14 amino acids. Germline lookup yields CDR1 SGHTA and CDR2 FQGNSA.

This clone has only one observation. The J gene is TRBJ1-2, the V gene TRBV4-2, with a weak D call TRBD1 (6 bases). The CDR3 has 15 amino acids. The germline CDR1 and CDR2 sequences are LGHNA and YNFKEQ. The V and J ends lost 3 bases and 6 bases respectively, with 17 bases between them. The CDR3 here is CASSHQTGIGDGYTF. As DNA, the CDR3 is TGTGCCAGCAGCCACCAAACAGGGATAGGGGATGGCTACACCTTC.

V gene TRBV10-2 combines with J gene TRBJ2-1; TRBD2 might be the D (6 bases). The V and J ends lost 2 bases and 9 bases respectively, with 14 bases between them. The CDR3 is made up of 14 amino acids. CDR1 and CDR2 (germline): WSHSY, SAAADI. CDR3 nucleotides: TGCGCCAGCAGTGAGGTCGGGAGCCGGGGTGAGCAGTTCTTC. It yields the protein CASSEVGSRGEQFF.

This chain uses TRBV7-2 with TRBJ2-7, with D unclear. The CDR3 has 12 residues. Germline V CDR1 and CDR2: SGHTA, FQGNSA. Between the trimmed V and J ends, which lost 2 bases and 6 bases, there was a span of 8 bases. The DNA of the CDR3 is TGTGCCAGCAGCTTATTCATTCCCGAGCAGTACTTC. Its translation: CASSLFIPEQYF.

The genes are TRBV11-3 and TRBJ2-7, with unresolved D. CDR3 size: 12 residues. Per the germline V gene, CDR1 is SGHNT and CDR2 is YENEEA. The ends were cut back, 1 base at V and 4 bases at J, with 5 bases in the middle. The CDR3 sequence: CASSLVRYEQYF. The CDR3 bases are TGTGCCAGCAGCTTAGTGCGATACGAGCAGTACTTC.

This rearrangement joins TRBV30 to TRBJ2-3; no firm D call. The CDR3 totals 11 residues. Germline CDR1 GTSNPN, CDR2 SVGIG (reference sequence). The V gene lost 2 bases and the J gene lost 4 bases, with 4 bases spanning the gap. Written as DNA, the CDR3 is TGTGCCTGGAGTCCCGCAGATACGCAGTATTTT. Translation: CAWSPADTQYF. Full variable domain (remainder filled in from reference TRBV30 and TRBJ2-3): SQTIHQWPATLVQPVGSPLSLECTVEGTSNPNLYWYRQAAGRGLQLLFYSVGIGQISSEVPQNLSASRPQDRQFILSSKKLLLSDSGFYLCAWSPADTQYFGPGTRLTVL.